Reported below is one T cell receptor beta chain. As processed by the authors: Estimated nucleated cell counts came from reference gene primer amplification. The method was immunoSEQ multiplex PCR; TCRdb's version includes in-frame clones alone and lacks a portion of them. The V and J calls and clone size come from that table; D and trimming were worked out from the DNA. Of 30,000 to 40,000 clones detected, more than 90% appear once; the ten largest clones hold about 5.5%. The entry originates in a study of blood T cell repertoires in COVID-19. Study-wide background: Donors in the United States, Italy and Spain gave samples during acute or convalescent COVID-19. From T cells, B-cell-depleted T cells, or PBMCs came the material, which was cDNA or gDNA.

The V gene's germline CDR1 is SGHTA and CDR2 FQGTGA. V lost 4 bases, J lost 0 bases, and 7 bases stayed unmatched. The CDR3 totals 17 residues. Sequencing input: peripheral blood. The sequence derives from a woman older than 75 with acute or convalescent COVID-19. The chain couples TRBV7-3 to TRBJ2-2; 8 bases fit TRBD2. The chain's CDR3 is CASSYIAGTTNTGELFF. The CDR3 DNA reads TGTGCCAGCAGCTACATAGCGGGGACTACGAACACCGGGGAGCTGTTTTTT.